Listed here are 32 T cell receptor beta chains from one sample, sequenced in a study of technical replicates of blood from a few donors. Sequencing was performed with immunoSEQ multiplex PCR; in TCRdb, only in-frame clones are kept and a portion is missing. This sample yields roughly 15,000 clones, of which roughly three quarters are seen a single time; 9.5% to 15% belongs to the top ten. Sequencing was done on a sample of PBMCs. These receptors originate from a human donor in good health.

V is TRBV9 and J is TRBJ2-7; TRBD1 matches 9 bases. The CDR3 has 14 residues. In germline, CDR1 is SGDLS, CDR2 YYNGEE. V dropped 1 base and J dropped 7; count of bases not matched to a gene: 6. Here the CDR3 reads CASSVRGQGWEQYF. The DNA for the CDR3 is TGTGCCAGCAGCGTACGGGGACAGGGATGGGAGCAGTACTTC.

The gene calls are TRBV7-3 and TRBJ2-1, with 9 positions matching TRBD1. Germline CDR1 reads SGHTA; CDR2 reads FQGTGA. The CDR3 contains 15 residues. With 5 bases clipped from V and 0 bases from J, the junction kept 2 bases outside the gene matches. CDR3 in amino acids: CASSLDRGSYNEQFF. CDR3 DNA sequence: TGTGCCAGCAGCCTGGACAGGGGCTCCTACAATGAGCAGTTCTTC.

The rearrangement uses TRBV2 and TRBJ2-7; TRBD2 is a possible D gene (5 bases). The V gene lost 0 bases and the J gene lost 5 bases, with 14 bases spanning the gap. This CDR3 spans 15 amino acids. Germline lookup yields CDR1 SNHLY and CDR2 FYNNEI. CDR3 coding DNA: TGTGCCAGCAGTGAAGCGTTCGGGGTGCACCACGAGCAGTACTTC. Translating gives CASSEAFGVHHEQYF.

This chain connects TRBV29-1 to TRBJ1-1, with D perhaps matching TRBD1 (5 bases). The CDR3 is made up of 16 amino acids. The germline gives CDR1 SQVTM, CDR2 ANQGSEA. The V and J ends lost 3 bases and 0 bases respectively, with 17 bases between them. Here the CDR3 DNA reads TGCAGCGTTGATGGGGTCAGGGTGGCTATGAACACTGAAGCTTTCTTT. It encodes CSVDGVRVAMNTEAFF.

This clone was seen just once. The gene calls are TRBV11-1 and TRBJ2-1; D call uncertain. The V gene's germline CDR1 is SGHAT and CDR2 FQDESV (reference sequence). This CDR3 contains 12 residues. Trimming removed 5 bases from V and 4 bases from J, with 6 bases in between. This chain's CDR3 is CASSTKYNEQFF. In nucleotides, the CDR3 is TGTGCCAGCAGCACAAAATACAATGAGCAGTTCTTC.

This clone was detected only a few times. The chain links TRBV5-1 to TRBJ1-1; a weak D match, TRBD1 (6 bases). V lost 4 bases and J 1 base, leaving 11 bases between the germline ends. Germline lookup yields CDR1 SGHRS and CDR2 YFSETQ. The CDR3 has 14 residues. The CDR3 region is CASSLGTRNTEAFF. In DNA, the CDR3 is TGCGCCAGCAGCCTCGGGACAAGGAACACTGAAGCTTTCTTT.

The chain recombines TRBV27 with TRBJ2-7; 8 bases line up with TRBD1. This CDR3 spans 15 amino acids. CDR1 is MNHEY, CDR2 SMNVEV, per germline (reference sequence). The ends lost 5 bases at V and 6 bases at J; junction bases unmatched: 12. In DNA, the CDR3 is TGTGCCAGCAGTCCTTGGACAGGGTTGGACATCGAGCAGTACTTC. As protein: CASSPWTGLDIEQYF.

This clone was observed once. This chain joins TRBV11-1 and TRBJ2-5, with TRBD2 matching 9 bases. Trimming at V came to 5 bases and at J to 5 bases, leaving 12 bases not matched to a gene. Germline V lookup: CDR1 SGHAT, CDR2 FQDESV (reference sequence). The CDR3 has 16 residues. The CDR3 sequence: CASSLAFSGSGETQYF. The CDR3 DNA reads as TGTGCCAGCAGCCTCGCCTTTAGCGGGAGTGGGGAGACCCAGTACTTC.

This rearrangement joins TRBV28 to TRBJ1-2; 7 bases match TRBD1. After removal of 10 bases from V and 4 bases from J, the junction contained 12 bases not matched to a gene. The CDR3 totals 14 residues. Germline V gives CDR1 MDHEN, CDR2 SYDVKM. CDR3 residues: CATKIGGGVYGYTF. The CDR3 DNA reads as TGTGCCACTAAAATCGGAGGGGGCGTCTATGGCTACACCTTC.

The chain recombines TRBV10-1 with TRBJ1-1; the D is unclear. CDR1 is WNHNN and CDR2 is SYGVQD in the germline V gene (reference sequence). The CDR3 consists of 16 residues. V was shortened by 0 bases and J by 4 bases, with 15 bases between the two germline ends. The CDR3 nucleotides read TGCGCCAGCAGTGAGTCGACGGCAATAGGAGGCACTGAAGCTTTCTTT. The encoded protein is CASSESTAIGGTEAFF.

This CDR3 is CASSSTGRAEAFF. In DNA, the CDR3 is TGTGCCAGCAGCTCAACAGGGAGGGCTGAAGCTTTCTTT. The chain has TRBV11-3 and TRBJ1-1; D perhaps matches TRBD1 (6 bases). V shed 4 bases and J shed 6 bases, with 12 bases lying between them. This CDR3 has 13 amino acids. The V gene's germline CDR1 is SGHNT and CDR2 YENEEA.

The chain has TRBV27 and TRBJ2-1; 10 bases are a match to TRBD2. Germline CDR1 MNHEY, CDR2 SMNVEV (reference sequence). CDR3 length: 16 residues. Trimming at V came to 4 bases and at J to 15 bases, leaving 18 bases not matched to a gene. The CDR3 reads CASSSHLVAGGLETFF. The CDR3 DNA reads as TGTGCCAGCAGTTCCCACCTGGTAGCGGGAGGCCTAGAGACGTTCTTC.

This clone came up once. The chain carries TRBV9 and TRBJ2-7; TRBD1 aligns across 9 bases. Per germline, CDR1 SGDLS and CDR2 YYNGEE. Losses at the gene ends were 3 bases for V and 1 base for J; bases not matched to a gene: 5. This CDR3 spans 15 amino acids. In DNA, the CDR3 is TGTGCCAGCAGCGCGGACGGGACAGGGTCCTACGAGCAGTACTTC. It codes for CASSADGTGSYEQYF.

The chain carries TRBV11-2 and TRBJ2-2; the match to TRBD1 covers 10 bases. Germline V gives CDR1 SGHAT, CDR2 FQNNGV. The CDR3 length is 14 residues. The J segment lost 9 bases and the V segment lost 4 bases, leaving 5 bases of the junction unmatched. The CDR3 loop is CASSSTGGGRELFF. In nucleotides, the CDR3 is TGTGCCAGCAGCTCGACAGGGGGCGGCAGGGAGCTGTTTTTT. The complete variable domain, with remaining parts taken from reference TRBV11-2 and TRBJ2-2, reads EAGVAQSPRYKIIEKRQSVAFWCNPISGHATLYWYQQILGQGPKLLIQFQNNGVVDDSQLPKDRFSAERLKGVDSTLKIQPAKLEDSAVYLCASSSTGGGRELFFGEGSRLTVL.

This clone was detected only a few times. This chain connects TRBV12-1 to TRBJ1-1. TRBV12-1 is termed a pseudogene. The CDR3 has 14 amino acids. The CDR3 DNA reads TGTGCCAGCAGCTTTGCGCCCCCCGGGGCTGAAGCTTTCTTT. Translated: CASSFAPPGAEAFF.

A remark on this clone: Its ends do not fully match the called genes, so a read error is possible. This chain links TRBV6-1 with TRBJ1-3, with D tentatively TRBD1 (6 bases). The CDR3 extends over 15 amino acids. In germline, CDR1 is MNHNS, CDR2 SASEGT. Written as DNA, the CDR3 is TGTGCCAGCAGTGAAGGGGCCTACAGGGCCGAGCCTTGTCGTTTT. It specifies CASSEGAYRAEPCRF.

The CDR3 region is CSVHPSGTSLWGQETQYF. The CDR3 DNA reads TGCAGCGTTCACCCGTCCGGGACTAGCTTATGGGGACAAGAGACCCAGTACTTC. The chain recombines TRBV29-1 with TRBJ2-5; 9 nucleotides line up with TRBD2. V trimming: 5 bases; J trimming: 2 bases; junction bases outside the gene matches: 18. The CDR3 is 18 residues long. Germline CDR1 and CDR2: SQVTM and ANQGSEA.

V usage is TRBV6-5 and J usage is TRBJ2-3; no reliable D call. The CDR3 has 13 amino acids. The V gene's germline CDR1 is MNHEY and CDR2 SVGAGI. V lost 2 bases to trimming and J lost 2 bases, with 5 bases between them. The CDR3 DNA reads as TGTGCCAGCAGTTACCCTAACACAGATACGCAGTATTTT. It specifies CASSYPNTDTQYF.

V and J are TRBV7-8 and TRBJ1-1, with D perhaps matching TRBD1 (5 bases). V lost 6 bases, J lost 3 bases, and 14 bases lay in between. This CDR3 region has 14 residues. Looked up from germline, CDR1 is SGHVS and CDR2 is FQNEAQ. The CDR3, as DNA: TGTGCCAGCAGGGGGACGGGGAGGGACACTGAAGCTTTCTTT. Translating it yields CASRGTGRDTEAFF.

The CDR3: CASSEGTSGRGETQYF. CDR3 sequence (DNA): TGTGCCAGCAGTGAAGGGACTAGCGGGAGAGGAGAGACCCAGTACTTC. V gene TRBV2 combines with J gene TRBJ2-5; 13 positions agree with TRBD2. Trimming at V came to 1 base and at J to 4 bases, leaving 3 bases not matched to a gene. This CDR3 region has 16 residues. Germline-derived CDR1 and CDR2 are SNHLY and FYNNEI.

V gene TRBV5-5 combines with J gene TRBJ2-1; 11 nucleotides agree with TRBD2. The CDR3 covers 15 residues. The V and J ends lost 1 base and 6 bases, in that order; junction bases with no gene match: 3. The germline V gene has CDR1 SGHKS and CDR2 YYEKEE (reference sequence). CDR3 loop: CASSLRGLAVNEQFF. CDR3 DNA: TGTGCCAGCAGCTTGCGGGGACTAGCGGTCAATGAGCAGTTCTTC.

J is TRBJ2-1 and V is TRBV25-1, with D possibly TRBD1 on 5 matching bases. The CDR3 contains 13 residues. Trimming took off 9 bases at V and 3 bases at J, with 12 bases between the two ends. CDR1 is MGHDK, CDR2 SYGVNS, per germline. CDR3 loop: CASRDSNYNEQFF. CDR3 DNA: TGTGCCAGTCGTGACAGTAACTACAATGAGCAGTTCTTC. Complete variable domain (other parts from reference TRBV25-1 and TRBJ2-1): EADIYQTPRYLVIGTGKKITLECSQTMGHDKMYWYQQDPGMELHLIHYSYGVNSTEKGDLSSESTVSRIRTEHFPLTLESARPSHTSQYLCASRDSNYNEQFFGPGTRLTVL.

This sequence joins TRBV7-8 and TRBJ2-3, with 8 bases that match TRBD1. Germline values: CDR1 SGHVS, CDR2 FQNEAQ. V was pared by 1 base and J by 2 bases, with 5 bases of the junction left unmatched. The CDR3 length is 16 residues. The CDR3 sequence: CASSLVPTGVTDTQYF. DNA for the CDR3: TGTGCCAGCAGCTTAGTGCCGACAGGGGTCACAGATACGCAGTATTTT.

The rearrangement links TRBV28 to TRBJ2-1, with 9 nucleotides matching TRBD1. Germline CDR1 is MDHEN and CDR2 is SYDVKM. With 6 bases clipped from V and 8 bases from J, the junction kept 5 bases outside the gene matches. CDR3 length: 13 residues. CDR3 sequence: CASSPGQGDEQFF. The DNA for the CDR3 is TGTGCCAGCAGCCCGGGACAGGGTGATGAGCAGTTCTTC.

The rearrangement uses TRBV27 and TRBJ1-4, with TRBD1 identical over 7 bases. The CDR3 is made up of 14 amino acids. Per the germline V gene, CDR1 is MNHEY and CDR2 is SMNVEV (reference sequence). V lost 6 bases and J lost 0; bases outside the gene matches: 1. The chain's CDR3 is CASRGTATNEKLFF. DNA of the CDR3: TGTGCCAGCAGGGGGACAGCAACTAATGAAAAACTGTTTTTT.

V gene TRBV5-1 combines with J gene TRBJ2-1; D may be TRBD1 (6 bases). The CDR3 length is 15 residues. With 0 bases removed from V and 5 bases from J, the gap between germline ends came to 12 bases. Germline V lookup: CDR1 SGHRS, CDR2 YFSETQ. In DNA, the CDR3 is TGCGCCAGCAGCTTGGGTTGGGCAGGGGACAATGAGCAGTTCTTC. Encoded protein: CASSLGWAGDNEQFF.

The chain carries TRBV18 and TRBJ2-2, with no clear D. Germline loops: CDR1 KGHSH, CDR2 LQKENI. This CDR3 has 12 amino acids. With 3 bases removed from V and 6 bases from J, the gap between germline ends came to 5 bases. This chain's CDR3 is CASSPSPGELFF. CDR3 DNA: TGTGCCAGCTCACCCTCTCCCGGGGAGCTGTTTTTT. Full variable domain (outside the CDR3, taken from reference TRBV18 and TRBJ2-2): NAGVMQNPRHLVRRRGQEARLRCSPMKGHSHVYWYRQLPEEGLKFMVYLQKENIIDESGMPKERFSAEFPKEGPSILRIQQVVRGDSAAYFCASSPSPGELFFGEGSRLTVL.

The chain links TRBV6-5 to TRBJ2-5; 9 bases fit TRBD1. The V gene end was trimmed by 4 bases and the J gene end by 6 bases; junction bases not matched to a gene: 9. CDR1 and CDR2 from the germline V gene are MNHEY and SVGAGI. The CDR3 sequence is 15 residues long. The CDR3 here is CASSFGTGPGKTQYF. The DNA of the CDR3 is TGTGCCAGCAGTTTCGGGACAGGGCCCGGGAAGACCCAGTACTTC.

CDR3 loop: CASSLVGLTAGELFF. Here the CDR3 DNA reads TGTGCCAGCAGCTTAGTAGGACTTACTGCCGGGGAGCTGTTTTTT. The chain employs TRBV7-9 and TRBJ2-2; tentative D call: TRBD2 (5 bases). Trimming cost V 1 base and J 6 bases, with 12 bases left between them. This CDR3 has 15 residues. Germline V gene lookup returns CDR1 SEHNR and CDR2 FQNEAQ (reference sequence).

Only a few counts were recorded for this clone. The chain has TRBV5-1 and TRBJ1-2; possibly TRBD1 for D (5 bases). Germline CDR1 SGHRS, CDR2 YFSETQ. The ends were cut back, 2 bases at V and 7 bases at J, with 15 bases in the middle. The CDR3 runs 14 residues. CDR3 sequence: CASSFGHGQSGYTF. CDR3 nucleotides: TGCGCCAGCAGCTTTGGCCACGGACAAAGTGGCTACACCTTC.

The chain couples TRBV5-6 to TRBJ2-7, with a tentative D call TRBD2 (6 bases). The CDR3 totals 16 residues. V gave up 1 base and J gave up 2 bases, with 16 bases separating them. Per germline, CDR1 SGHDT and CDR2 YYEEEE. The chain's CDR3 is CASSLLRGTDAYEQYF. The DNA of the CDR3 is TGTGCCAGCAGCTTGTTACGCGGGACCGATGCCTACGAGCAGTACTTC.

In nucleotides, the CDR3 is TGCGCCAGCAGCTTTACTGCAACCACAGATACGCAGTATTTT. Its protein is CASSFTATTDTQYF. This chain connects TRBV5-1 to TRBJ2-3; D unclear. Per germline, CDR1 SGHRS and CDR2 YFSETQ. The CDR3 extends over 14 amino acids. V lost 2 bases to trimming and J lost 2 bases, with 9 bases between them.